The clone carrying this T cell receptor (beta chain) was observed a single time. Per the original methods: Amplifying reference gene primers gave estimates of nucleated cell counts. Assay: immunoSEQ multiplex PCR; the TCRdb copy retains only in-frame clones and omits some. V, J and clone size are those of that table, while D and trimming were read from the DNA. This repertoire shows around 70,000 clones, almost 85% found once; its top ten account for less than 45%. These data come from a study of blood T cell repertoires in COVID-19. Study as a whole: COVID-19 samples collected from the United States, Italy and Spain covered acute and convalescent phases.

Deletions cut 4 bases from V and 3 bases from J, with 13 bases between. Per germline, CDR1 SGHDT and CDR2 YYEEEE. The CDR3 is made up of 14 amino acids. The material sequenced was peripheral blood. This clonotype was obtained from a man between 65 and 85 years old with acute or convalescent COVID-19. The rearrangement joins TRBV5-6 to TRBJ1-2, with a possible D match to TRBD1 (5 bases). For the CDR3, the DNA is TGTGCCAGCAGCCTTGTCGGGGGTGACTATGGCTACACCTTC. Translation: CASSLVGGDYGYTF.